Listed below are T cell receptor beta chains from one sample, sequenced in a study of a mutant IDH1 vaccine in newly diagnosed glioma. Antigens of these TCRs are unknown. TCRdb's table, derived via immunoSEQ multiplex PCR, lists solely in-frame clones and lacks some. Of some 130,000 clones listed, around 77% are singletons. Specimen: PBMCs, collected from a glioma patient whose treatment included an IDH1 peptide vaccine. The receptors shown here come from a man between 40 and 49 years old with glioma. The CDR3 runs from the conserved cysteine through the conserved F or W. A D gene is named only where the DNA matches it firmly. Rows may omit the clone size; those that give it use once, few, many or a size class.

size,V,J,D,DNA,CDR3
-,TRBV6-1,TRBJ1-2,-,TGTGCCAGCAGTGAAACGGGGGACTATGGCTACACCTTC,CASSETGDYGYTF
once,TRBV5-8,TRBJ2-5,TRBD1,TGTGCCAGCAGCTTTGGGACAGGCCACCAAGAGACCCAGTACTTC,CASSFGTGHQETQYF
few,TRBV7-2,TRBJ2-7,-,TGTGCCAGCAGCCCCCTCGGTCAGCAGGCCACCGAGCAGTACTTC,CASSPLGQQATEQYF
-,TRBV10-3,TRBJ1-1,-,TGTGCCATCAGTGCCCTCAGGGGATATGACACTGAAGCTTTCTTT,CAISALRGYDTEAFF
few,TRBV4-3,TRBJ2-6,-,TGCGCCAGCAGCCAAGAAGGACACTCTGGGGCCAACGTCCTGACTTTC,CASSQEGHSGANVLTF
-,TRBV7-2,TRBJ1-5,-,TGTGCCAGCAGCTTAGGACAACGCAATCAGCCCCAGCATTTT,CASSLGQRNQPQHF
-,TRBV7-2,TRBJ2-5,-,TGTGCCAGCAGCTTAGTGGGCGGGCCCGCAGAGACCCAGTACTTC,CASSLVGGPAETQYF
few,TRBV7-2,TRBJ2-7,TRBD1,TGTGCCAGCAGCTTAGCGCGGACAGGGGCATACGAGCAGTACTTC,CASSLARTGAYEQYF
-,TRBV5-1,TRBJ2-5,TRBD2,TGCGCCAGCAGCAATCGACTAGCGGGGAAGGAGACCCAGTACTTC,CASSNRLAGKETQYF
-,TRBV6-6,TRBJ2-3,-,TGTGCCAGCAGTTACGAGGTCGGCACAGATACGCAGTATTTT,CASSYEVGTDTQYF
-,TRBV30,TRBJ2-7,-,TGTGCCTGGAGTGTAGGGGGTTTGGACGAGCAGTACTTC,CAWSVGGLDEQYF
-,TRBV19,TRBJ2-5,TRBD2,TGTGCCAGTAGTACGGGACTAGCGGGGTCTAAAGAGACCCAGTACTTC,CASSTGLAGSKETQYF
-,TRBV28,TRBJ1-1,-,TGTGCCAGCAGTCCTAACAGTCCTGAAGCTTTCTTT,CASSPNSPEAFF
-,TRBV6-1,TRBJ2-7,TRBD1,TGTGCCAGCAGTGAAATTTGGACAGGGCGCTCCTACGAGCAGTACTTC,CASSEIWTGRSYEQYF
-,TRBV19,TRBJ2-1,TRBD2,TGTGCCAGTAGTACCTTGACTAGCGGGGCCTACAATGAGCAGTTCTTC,CASSTLTSGAYNEQFF
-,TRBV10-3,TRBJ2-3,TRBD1,TGTGCCATCAGGGCGACAGGGAACAGGCCTACGGATACGCAGTATTTT,CAIRATGNRPTDTQYF
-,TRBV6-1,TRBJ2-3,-,TGTGCCAGCAGTGAAGGGAGGGGAATGCCGCAGTATTTT,CASSEGRGMPQYF
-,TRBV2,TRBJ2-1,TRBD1,TGTGCCAGCAGGGAAGGGACAGGGGGAGACTTCAATGAGCAGTTCTTC,CASREGTGGDFNEQFF
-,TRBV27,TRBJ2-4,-,TGTGCCAGCAGTCCCCCGGGGTACTTC,CASSPPGYF
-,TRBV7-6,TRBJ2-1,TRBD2,TGTGCCAGCAGCGTGACTAGCGGCCGCTACAATGAGCAGTTCTTC,CASSVTSGRYNEQFF
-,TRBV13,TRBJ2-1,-,TGTGCCAGCAGCACAGGACGTAACAATGAGCAGTTCTTC,CASSTGRNNEQFF
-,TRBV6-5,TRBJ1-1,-,TGTGCCAGCACGTGGGCAGGGAGAAACACTGAAGCTTTCTTT,CASTWAGRNTEAFF
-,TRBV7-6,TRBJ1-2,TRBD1,TGTGCCAGCAGCTTAACCCTGGGACAGGGGATCGGTGGCTACACCTTC,CASSLTLGQGIGGYTF
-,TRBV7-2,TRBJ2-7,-,TGTGCCAGCAGCACAGGGGCGGGAGTCGTTGTAGGCGAGCAGTACTTC,CASSTGAGVVVGEQYF
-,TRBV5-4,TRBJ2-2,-,TGTGCCAGCAGCTTGCCCGTCCCCGACATCTACACCGGGGAGCTGTTTTTT,CASSLPVPDIYTGELFF
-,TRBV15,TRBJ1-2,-,TGTGCCACCAGCAGACCAACAGTTAACTATGGCTACACCTTC,CATSRPTVNYGYTF
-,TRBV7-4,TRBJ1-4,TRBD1,TGTGCCAGCAGCCCTCGGGACAGGGGGCCGACTAATGAAAAACTGTTTTTT,CASSPRDRGPTNEKLFF
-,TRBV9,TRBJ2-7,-,TGTGCCAGCAGCGTAGACAACGAGCAGTACTTC,CASSVDNEQYF
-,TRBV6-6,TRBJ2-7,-,TGTGCCAGCAGTCTACAAGGAATGCTCTCCTACGAGCAGTACTTC,CASSLQGMLSYEQYF
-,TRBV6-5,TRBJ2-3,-,TGTGCCAGCAGTTACATCGTGGGGGAACTAGATACGCAGTATTTT,CASSYIVGELDTQYF
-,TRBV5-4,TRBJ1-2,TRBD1,TGTGCCAGCAGCATCGACAGGGCAGAGCACTATGGCTACACCTTC,CASSIDRAEHYGYTF
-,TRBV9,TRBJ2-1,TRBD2,TGTGCCAGCAGCGTAGCACCGACTAGCAACAATGAGCAGTTCTTC,CASSVAPTSNNEQFF
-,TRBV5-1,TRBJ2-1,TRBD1,TGCGCCAGCAACCAACAGGGGGCCGATGAGCAGTTCTTC,CASNQQGADEQFF
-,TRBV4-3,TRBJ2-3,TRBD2,TGCGCCAGCAGCCAAGAGGGGCGTAGCGGGGGGGCGGGAGATACGCAGTATTTT,CASSQEGRSGGAGDTQYF
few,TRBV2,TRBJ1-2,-,TGTGCCAGCGCTTTCGTGGCGGGATATGGCTACACCTTC,CASAFVAGYGYTF
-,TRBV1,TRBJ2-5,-,TGCACCAGCAGCCAAGATGCACAGTTAGAGACCCAGTACTTC,CTSSQDAQLETQYF
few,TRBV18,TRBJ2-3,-,TGTGCCAGCGTTGAGGGTCGGCAGCTCACAGATACGCAGTATTTT,CASVEGRQLTDTQYF
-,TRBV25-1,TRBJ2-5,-,TGTGCCAGCAGAGCCTACGGAGGGACCCAGTACTTC,CASRAYGGTQYF
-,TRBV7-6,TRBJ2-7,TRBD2,TGTGCCAGCAGCTTAGGCGGGGGGGCCTACGAGCAGTACTTC,CASSLGGGAYEQYF
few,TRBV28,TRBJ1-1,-,TGTGCCAGCAGTTCCACAGCGGTGAAGGCTTTCTTT,CASSSTAVKAFF
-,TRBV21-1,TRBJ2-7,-,TGTGCCAGCAGCTCAGGACAGCTTTACGAGCAGTACTTC,CASSSGQLYEQYF
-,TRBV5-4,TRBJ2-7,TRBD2,TGTGCCAGCAGCGCATCTAGCGGGGGCTCCTACGAGCAGTACTTC,CASSASSGGSYEQYF
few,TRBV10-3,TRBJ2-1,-,TGTGCCATCAGTCCCCTCAAGGGCAATGAGCAGTTCTTC,CAISPLKGNEQFF
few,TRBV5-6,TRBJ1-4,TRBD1,TGTGCCAGCAGCCGGGACAGGGATAATGAAAAACTGTTTTTT,CASSRDRDNEKLFF
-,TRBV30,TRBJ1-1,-,TGTGCCTGGAGAAGGGGGGCCCGGCGGGCTGAAGCTTTCTTT,CAWRRGARRAEAFF
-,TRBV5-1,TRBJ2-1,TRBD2,TGCGCCAGCAGCTTGCCCCCCGGCGGGGGGGTAAATGAGCAGTTCTTC,CASSLPPGGGVNEQFF
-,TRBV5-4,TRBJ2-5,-,TGTGCCAGCAGCTTGGCAGGGTGGTACCAAGAGACCCAGTACTTC,CASSLAGWYQETQYF
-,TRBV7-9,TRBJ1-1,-,TGTGCCAGCAGCTTAGTCCTACAGGGACGTGCTTTCTTT,CASSLVLQGRAFF
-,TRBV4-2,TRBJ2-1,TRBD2,TGTGCCAGCAGCCCCGAACCGACTAGCGGGAGTGGCAATGAGCAGTTCTTC,CASSPEPTSGSGNEQFF
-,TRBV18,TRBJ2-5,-,TGTGCCAGCTCACCACTATCGGGGAACCAGTACTTC,CASSPLSGNQYF
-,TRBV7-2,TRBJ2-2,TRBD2,TGTGCCAGCAAACGGGGGGGTTTAACCGGGGAGCTGTTTTTT,CASKRGGLTGELFF
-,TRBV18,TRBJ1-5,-,TGTGCCAGCTCACCCCAGGGAGGGCGCAATCAGCCCCAGCATTTT,CASSPQGGRNQPQHF
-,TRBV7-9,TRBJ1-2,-,TGTGCCAGCAGCTTAGACAGTGAAAACTATGGCTACACCTTC,CASSLDSENYGYTF
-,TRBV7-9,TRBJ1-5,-,TGTGCCAGCAGCGTCAGTAATCAGCCCCAGCATTTT,CASSVSNQPQHF
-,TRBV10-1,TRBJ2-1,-,TGCGCCAGCACTTCCGGGATTCAAAGTTTCTTC,CASTSGIQSFF
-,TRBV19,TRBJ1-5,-,TGTGCCAGTAGTATCCAGGGGCCGGGCAATCAGCCCCAGCATTTT,CASSIQGPGNQPQHF
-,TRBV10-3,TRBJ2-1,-,TGTGCCATCAGTGACTACGGGTCCTCCTACAATGAGCAGTTCTTC,CAISDYGSSYNEQFF
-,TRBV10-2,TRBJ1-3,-,TGCGCCAGCAGTGAGTCGCGACTTCCCTATGGAAACACCATATATTTT,CASSESRLPYGNTIYF
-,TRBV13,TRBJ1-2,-,TGTGCCAGCAGCTTAGGCTTATCGGGGGGCTATGGCTACACCTTC,CASSLGLSGGYGYTF